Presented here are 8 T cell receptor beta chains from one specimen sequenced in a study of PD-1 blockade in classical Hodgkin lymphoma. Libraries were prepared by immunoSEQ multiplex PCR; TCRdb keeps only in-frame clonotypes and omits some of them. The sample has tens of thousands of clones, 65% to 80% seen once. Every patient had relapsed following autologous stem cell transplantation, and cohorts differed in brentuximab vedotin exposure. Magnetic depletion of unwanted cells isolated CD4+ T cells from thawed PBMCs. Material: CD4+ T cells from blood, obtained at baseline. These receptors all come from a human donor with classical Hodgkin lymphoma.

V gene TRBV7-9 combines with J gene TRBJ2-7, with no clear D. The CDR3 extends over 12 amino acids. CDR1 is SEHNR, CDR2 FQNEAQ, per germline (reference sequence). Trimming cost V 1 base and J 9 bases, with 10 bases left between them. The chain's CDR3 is CASSLEVGPQYF. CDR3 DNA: TGTGCCAGCAGCTTAGAAGTCGGCCCGCAGTACTTC.

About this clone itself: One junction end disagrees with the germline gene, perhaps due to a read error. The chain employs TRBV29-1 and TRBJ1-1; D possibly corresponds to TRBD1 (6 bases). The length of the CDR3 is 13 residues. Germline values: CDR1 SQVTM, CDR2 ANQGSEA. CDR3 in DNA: TGCAGCGTTAAAGAGGGGGGGAACACTGAAGCTTTCTTT. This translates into CSVKEGGNTEAFF.

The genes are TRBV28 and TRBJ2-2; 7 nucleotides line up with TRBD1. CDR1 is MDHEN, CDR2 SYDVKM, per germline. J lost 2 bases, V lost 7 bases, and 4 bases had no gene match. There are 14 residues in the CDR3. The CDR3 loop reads CASIRQGNTGELFF. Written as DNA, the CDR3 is TGTGCCAGCATCAGACAGGGCAACACCGGGGAGCTGTTTTTT.

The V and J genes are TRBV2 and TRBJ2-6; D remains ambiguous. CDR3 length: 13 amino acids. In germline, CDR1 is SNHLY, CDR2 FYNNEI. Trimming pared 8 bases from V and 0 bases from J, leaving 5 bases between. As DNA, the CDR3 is TGTGCCAGCCGGAACTCTGGGGCCAACGTCCTGACTTTC. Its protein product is CASRNSGANVLTF.

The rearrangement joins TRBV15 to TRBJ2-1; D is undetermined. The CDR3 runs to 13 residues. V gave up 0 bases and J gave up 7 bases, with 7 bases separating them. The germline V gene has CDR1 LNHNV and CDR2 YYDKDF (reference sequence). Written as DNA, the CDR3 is TGTGCCACCAGCAGAGATACGTGGAATGAGCAGTTCTTC. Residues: CATSRDTWNEQFF.

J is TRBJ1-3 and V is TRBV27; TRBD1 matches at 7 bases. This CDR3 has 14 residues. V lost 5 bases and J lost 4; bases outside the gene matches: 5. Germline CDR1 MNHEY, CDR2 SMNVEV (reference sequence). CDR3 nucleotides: TGTGCCAGCAGTCCCAGGGGGAGAGGAAACACCATATATTTT. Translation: CASSPRGRGNTIYF.

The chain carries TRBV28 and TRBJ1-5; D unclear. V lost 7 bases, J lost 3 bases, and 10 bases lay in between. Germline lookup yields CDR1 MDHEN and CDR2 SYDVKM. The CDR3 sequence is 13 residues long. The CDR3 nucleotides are TGTGCCAGCAATACAGACCTCAATCAGCCCCAGCATTTT. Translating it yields CASNTDLNQPQHF.

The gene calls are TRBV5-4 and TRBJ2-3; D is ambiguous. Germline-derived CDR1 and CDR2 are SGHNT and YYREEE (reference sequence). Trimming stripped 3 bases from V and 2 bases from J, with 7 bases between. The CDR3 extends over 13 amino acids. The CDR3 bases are TGTGCCAGCAGCTGGGGATACACAGATACGCAGTATTTT. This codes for CASSWGYTDTQYF.